This T cell receptor (beta chain) was sequenced during a study of OX40 agonist ivuxolimab in advanced cancers. Study-wide context: Six ivuxolimab dose levels, 0.01 to 10 mg/kg, were given intravenously every 2 weeks.

Between the trimmed V and J ends, which lost 3 bases and 1 base, there was a span of 6 bases. The CDR3 consists of 13 residues. CDR1 and CDR2 from the germline V gene are GTSNPN and SVGIG (reference sequence). Assay: immunoSEQ multiplex PCR; the TCRdb copy retains only in-frame clones and omits some. Altogether 71,000 or so clones are present, approximately 86% being singletons, with the ten largest covering approximately 0.8%. As to this clone: In the same sample, other DNA sequences code for this CDR3.

The chain is built from TRBV30 and TRBJ2-2; D is uncertain. The sample here was CD4+ or CD8+ T cells sorted from blood, taken in a trial of the OX40 agonist ivuxolimab. The source of this sequence is an adult with an advanced solid tumor such as melanoma, head and neck, liver or kidney cancer. CDR3 loop: CAWSRQNTGELFF. The CDR3 nucleotides are TGTGCCTGGAGCCGCCAGAACACCGGGGAGCTGTTTTTT.